The rows below give T cell receptor beta chains drawn from one sample of a study of T cell responses to AZD1222 COVID-19 vaccine. Generated by immunoSEQ multiplex PCR, the TCRdb table keeps only in-frame clones and is missing some. The data hold 100,000 to 150,000 clones, with roughly 90% observed a single time. Sample: peripheral blood, taken on day 0 of AZD1222 vaccination. These receptors were obtained from an adult in good health. Both conserved end residues are part of each CDR3. D genes are given only for firm matches. The size field is filled for only some rows; it gives once, few, many or a size class.

J gene | clone size | V gene | D gene | CDR3 protein | CDR3 DNA
TRBJ1-2 | . | TRBV5-6 | . | CASSLAGAGGYTF | TGTGCCAGCAGCTTGGCGGGGGCGGGCGGCTACACCTTC
TRBJ2-7 | . | TRBV5-1 | . | CASSISYEQYF | TGCGCCAGCAGCATTTCCTACGAGCAGTACTTC
TRBJ1-6 | . | TRBV28 | TRBD1 | CASSYLGQRDSPLHF | TGTGCCAGCAGTTATTTGGGACAGAGGGATTCACCCCTCCACTTT
TRBJ2-1 | . | TRBV27 | . | CASSLSNSGASPARFF | TGTGCCAGCAGTTTATCGAATTCCGGGGCCTCCCCCGCCAGGTTCTTC
TRBJ1-2 | . | TRBV11-2 | TRBD1 | CASSLGVGQGTYGYTF | TGTGCCAGCAGCTTAGGGGTGGGACAGGGGACCTATGGCTACACCTTC
TRBJ2-7 | once | TRBV5-1 | TRBD1 | CASSTGQGPYEQYF | TGCGCCAGCAGCACGGGACAGGGACCCTACGAGCAGTACTTC
TRBJ1-6 | few | TRBV3-1/TRBV3-2 | . | CASSQSGRGAPLHF | TGTGCCAGCAGCCAATCCGGGAGAGGAGCACCCCTCCACTTT
TRBJ2-7 | few | TRBV10-3 | . | CAISGISSYEQYF | TGTGCCATCAGTGGTATATCCTCCTACGAGCAGTACTTC
TRBJ1-6 | . | TRBV7-2 | TRBD1 | CASSFTGTGGRSPLHF | TGTGCCAGCAGCTTCACCGGGACAGGGGGTCGGTCACCCCTCCACTTT
TRBJ2-7 | . | TRBV9 | . | CASSGGEDEQYF | TGTGCCAGCAGCGGAGGGGAGGACGAGCAGTACTTC
TRBJ2-7 | . | TRBV3-1/TRBV3-2 | . | CASSQDGYEQYF | TGTGCCAGCAGCCAAGATGGGTACGAGCAGTACTTC
TRBJ1-6 | few | TRBV2 | . | CASSEAEGSGSPLHF | TGTGCCAGCAGTGAAGCGGAGGGATCAGGGTCACCCCTCCACTTT
TRBJ2-2 | . | TRBV10-3 | TRBD2 | CAIRNVAGGNTGELFF | TGTGCCATCAGAAACGTAGCGGGGGGAAACACCGGGGAGCTGTTTTTT
TRBJ1-6 | . | TRBV30 | TRBD1 | CAWSAGTGFYNSPLHF | TGTGCCTGGAGTGCTGGGACAGGGTTTTATAATTCACCCCTCCACTTT
TRBJ2-2 | . | TRBV11-3 | . | CASQPETGELFF | TGTGCCAGCCAACCTGAAACCGGGGAGCTGTTTTTT
TRBJ1-4 | . | TRBV28 | TRBD1 | CASSVATGGNEKLFF | TGTGCCAGCAGTGTAGCTACAGGGGGTAATGAAAAACTGTTTTTT
TRBJ2-3 | . | TRBV5-1 | . | CASSLVVGATDTQYF | TGCGCCAGCAGCTTGGTGGTGGGTGCCACAGATACGCAGTATTTT
TRBJ1-2 | . | TRBV15 | . | CATSPFRGGGYGYTF | TGTGCCACCAGCCCCTTCCGAGGGGGGGGCTATGGCTACACCTTC
TRBJ1-1 | . | TRBV25-1 | . | CASRLTGEAFF | TGTGCCAGCAGATTAACAGGGGAAGCTTTCTTT
TRBJ2-1 | once | TRBV3-1/TRBV3-2 | TRBD2 | CASSTGLAGYNEQFF | TGTGCCAGCAGCACCGGACTAGCGGGGTACAATGAGCAGTTCTTC
TRBJ2-5 | . | TRBV6-5 | . | CAVKVRQETQYF | TGTGCCGTCAAGGTCCGCCAAGAGACCCAGTACTTC
TRBJ2-2 | once | TRBV9 | . | CASSVVLDVPRTGELFF | TGTGCCAGCAGCGTAGTTTTGGACGTCCCTCGCACCGGGGAGCTGTTTTTT
TRBJ1-3 | . | TRBV9 | . | CASSAGTHSGNTIYF | TGTGCCAGCAGCGCCGGGACACACTCTGGAAACACCATATATTTT
TRBJ2-2 | . | TRBV2 | . | CASRPDESESDGELFF | TGTGCCAGCAGACCCGACGAGAGTGAGTCAGACGGGGAGCTGTTTTTT
TRBJ2-7 | . | TRBV2 | . | CASRGSYEQYF | TGTGCCAGCCGGGGCTCCTACGAGCAGTACTTC
TRBJ1-1 | . | TRBV3-1/TRBV3-2 | . | CASSLGQKNTEAFF | TGTGCCAGCAGCCTAGGACAGAAAAACACTGAAGCTTTCTTT
TRBJ2-5 | . | TRBV27 | . | CASSLAGAGGTQYF | TGTGCCAGCAGTTTAGCCGGGGCCGGGGGGACCCAGTACTTC
TRBJ1-6 | once | TRBV7-9 | . | CASSTPSGETNSPLHF | TGTGCCAGCAGCACTCCCTCGGGGGAGACGAATTCACCCCTCCACTTT
TRBJ2-5 | . | TRBV5-1 | . | CASSRGAGPQETQYF | TGCGCCAGCAGCAGGGGGGCTGGACCCCAAGAGACCCAGTACTTC
TRBJ2-2 | once | TRBV7-2 | TRBD2 | CASSLWASGGMGELFF | TGTGCCAGCAGCTTATGGGCTAGCGGGGGGATGGGGGAGCTGTTTTTT
TRBJ1-5 | . | TRBV2 | . | CASRHSNQPQHF | TGTGCCAGCAGGCATAGCAATCAGCCCCAGCATTTT
TRBJ1-5 | . | TRBV28 | . | CAPGGEAQHF | TGTGCGCCGGGGGGGGAAGCCCAGCATTTT
TRBJ2-1 | . | TRBV6-1 | TRBD1 | CASSSGDRVNNEQFF | TGTGCCAGCAGTTCTGGGGACAGGGTCAACAATGAGCAGTTCTTC
TRBJ2-5 | once | TRBV2 | . | CASRRGTGETQYF | TGTGCCAGCAGGAGGGGGACGGGCGAGACCCAGTACTTC
TRBJ1-4 | . | TRBV5-4 | TRBD1 | CASRTGPRGKLFF | TGTGCCAGTCGGACAGGGCCGAGGGGAAAACTGTTTTTT
TRBJ1-6 | . | TRBV7-9 | . | CASSDDRWTLRDSPLHF | TGTGCCAGCAGCGATGACAGGTGGACTCTGCGGGATTCACCCCTCCACTTT
TRBJ2-7 | . | TRBV5-8 | TRBD1 | CASRQGQGSYEQYF | TGTGCCAGCAGACAAGGACAGGGTTCGTACGAGCAGTACTTC
TRBJ2-7 | . | TRBV15 | . | CATSRAGDAYEQYF | TGTGCCACCAGCAGAGCGGGGGACGCTTACGAGCAGTACTTC
TRBJ2-3 | . | TRBV7-2 | . | CASSQGRSTDTQYF | TGTGCCAGCAGCCAAGGACGAAGCACAGATACGCAGTATTTT
TRBJ1-5 | . | TRBV2 | . | CASRTVRLGPQHF | TGTGCCAGCAGGACAGTTAGACTGGGGCCCCAGCATTTT
TRBJ1-2 | . | TRBV30 | . | CAWSGPGGASNGYTF | TGTGCCTGGAGCGGGCCGGGGGGAGCGTCTAATGGCTACACCTTC
TRBJ1-4 | . | TRBV4-2 | . | CASSPGGNTNEKLFF | TGTGCCAGCAGCCCCGGTGGTAACACTAATGAAAAACTGTTTTTT
TRBJ2-3 | . | TRBV20-1 | . | CSARRTDTQYF | TGCAGTGCTAGACGGACAGATACGCAGTATTTT
TRBJ1-5 | once | TRBV28 | . | CARTTNGGPNQPQHF | TGTGCCAGAACGACAAATGGCGGGCCGAATCAGCCCCAGCATTTT
TRBJ1-2 | . | TRBV11-1 | TRBD1 | CASSQDRGHGYTF | TGTGCCAGCAGCCAAGACAGGGGTCATGGCTACACCTTC
TRBJ2-3 | . | TRBV6-4 | . | CASSEGGSVPRRYF | TGTGCCAGCAGTGAAGGTGGTTCGGTACCGAGGCGGTATTTT
TRBJ2-7 | few | TRBV7-3 | TRBD1 | CASSLGRGPYEQYF | TGTGCCAGCAGCTTAGGAAGGGGGCCCTACGAGCAGTACTTC
TRBJ2-1 | . | TRBV5-5 | . | CASSKTDEYNEQFF | TGTGCCAGCAGCAAAACGGACGAGTACAATGAGCAGTTCTTC
TRBJ1-1 | once | TRBV28 | . | CASSYRVEAFF | TGTGCCAGCAGCTATAGGGTTGAAGCTTTCTTT
TRBJ2-2 | few | TRBV19 | . | CASSIPLQGSGELFF | TGTGCCAGTAGTATACCACTACAGGGCTCGGGGGAGCTGTTTTTT
TRBJ1-2 | . | TRBV4-2 | . | CASSQDGQSPGGYTF | TGTGCCAGCAGCCAAGATGGGCAGTCCCCCGGGGGCTACACCTTC
TRBJ2-7 | . | TRBV11-2 | . | CASSTQSSYEQYF | TGTGCCAGCAGCACACAGAGCTCCTACGAGCAGTACTTC
TRBJ1-5 | . | TRBV27 | . | CASSLGRLRNQPQHF | TGTGCCAGCAGTTTAGGCCGCCTTCGCAATCAGCCCCAGCATTTT